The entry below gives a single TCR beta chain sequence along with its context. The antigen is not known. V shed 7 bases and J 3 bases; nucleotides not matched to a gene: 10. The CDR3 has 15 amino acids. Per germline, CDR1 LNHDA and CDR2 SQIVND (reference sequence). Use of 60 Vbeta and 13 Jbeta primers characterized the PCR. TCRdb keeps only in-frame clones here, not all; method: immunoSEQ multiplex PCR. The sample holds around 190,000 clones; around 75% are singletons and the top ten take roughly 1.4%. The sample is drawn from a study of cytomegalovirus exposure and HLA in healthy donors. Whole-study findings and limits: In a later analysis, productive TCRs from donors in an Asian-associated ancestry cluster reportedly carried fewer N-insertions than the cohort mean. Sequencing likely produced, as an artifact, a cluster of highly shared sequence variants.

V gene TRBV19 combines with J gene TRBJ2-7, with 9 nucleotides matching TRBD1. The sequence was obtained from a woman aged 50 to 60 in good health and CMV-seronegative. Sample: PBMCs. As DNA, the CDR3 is TGTGCCAGTACCCCTACCGGGACAGGGAACTACGAGCAGTACTTC. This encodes CASTPTGTGNYEQYF.